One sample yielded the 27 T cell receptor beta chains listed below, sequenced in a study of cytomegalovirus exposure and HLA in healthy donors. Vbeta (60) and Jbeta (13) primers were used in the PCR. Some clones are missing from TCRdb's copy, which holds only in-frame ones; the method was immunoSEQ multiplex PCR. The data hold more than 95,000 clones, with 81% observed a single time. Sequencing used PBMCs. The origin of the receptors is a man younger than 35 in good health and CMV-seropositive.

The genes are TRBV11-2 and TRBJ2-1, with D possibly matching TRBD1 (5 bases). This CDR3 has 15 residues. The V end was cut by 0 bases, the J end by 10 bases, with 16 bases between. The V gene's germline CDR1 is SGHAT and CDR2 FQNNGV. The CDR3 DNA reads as TGTGCCAGCAGCTTAGACCGGGCAGGGTCGGAGGAGCAGTTCTTC. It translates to CASSLDRAGSEEQFF.

DNA of the CDR3: TGTGCCAGCAGCTTAGGACAGGGTGGCTACACCTTC. Residues: CASSLGQGGYTF. The chain joins TRBV7-9 to TRBJ1-2, with TRBD1 matching over 7 bases. This CDR3 comprises 12 residues. V trimming: 1 base; J trimming: 7 bases; junction bases outside the gene matches: 0. The germline CDR1 and CDR2 sequences are SEHNR and FQNEAQ (reference sequence).

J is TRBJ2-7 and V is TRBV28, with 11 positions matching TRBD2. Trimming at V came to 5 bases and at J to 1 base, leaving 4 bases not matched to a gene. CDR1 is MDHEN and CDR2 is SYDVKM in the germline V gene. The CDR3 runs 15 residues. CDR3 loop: CASSDSGRGSYEQYF. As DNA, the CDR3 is TGTGCCAGCAGTGATAGCGGGAGGGGTTCCTACGAGCAGTACTTC. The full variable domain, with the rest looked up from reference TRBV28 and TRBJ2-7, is DVKVTQSSRYLVKRTGEKVFLECVQDMDHENMFWYRQDPGLGLRLIYFSYDVKMKEKGDIPEGYSVSREKKERFSLILESASTNQTSMYLCASSDSGRGSYEQYFGPGTRLTVT.

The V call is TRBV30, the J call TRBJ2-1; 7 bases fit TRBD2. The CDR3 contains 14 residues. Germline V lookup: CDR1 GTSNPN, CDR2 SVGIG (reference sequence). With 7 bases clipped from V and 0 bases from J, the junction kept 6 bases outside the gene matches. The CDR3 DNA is TGTGCCTACTCTAGCGGAAGCTCCTACAATGAGCAGTTCTTC. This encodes CAYSSGSSYNEQFF.

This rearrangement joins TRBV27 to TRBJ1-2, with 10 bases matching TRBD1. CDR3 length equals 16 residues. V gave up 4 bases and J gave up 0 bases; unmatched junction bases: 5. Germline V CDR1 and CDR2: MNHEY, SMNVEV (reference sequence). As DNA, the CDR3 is TGTGCCAGCAGTTCGACAGGGGGCTCGACTAACTATGGCTACACCTTC. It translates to CASSSTGGSTNYGYTF.

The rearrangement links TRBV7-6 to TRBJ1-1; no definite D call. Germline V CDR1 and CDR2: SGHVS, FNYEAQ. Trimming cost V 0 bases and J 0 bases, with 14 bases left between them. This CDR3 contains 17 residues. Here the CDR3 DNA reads TGTGCCAGCAGCTTAGCTCGTCAATTCGGTATGAACACTGAAGCTTTCTTT. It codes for CASSLARQFGMNTEAFF. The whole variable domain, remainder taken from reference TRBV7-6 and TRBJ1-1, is GAGVSQSPRYKVTKRGQDVALRCDPISGHVSLYWYRQALGQGPEFLTYFNYEAQQDKSGLPNDRFSAERPEGSISTLTIQRTEQRDSAMYRCASSLARQFGMNTEAFFGQGTRLTVV.

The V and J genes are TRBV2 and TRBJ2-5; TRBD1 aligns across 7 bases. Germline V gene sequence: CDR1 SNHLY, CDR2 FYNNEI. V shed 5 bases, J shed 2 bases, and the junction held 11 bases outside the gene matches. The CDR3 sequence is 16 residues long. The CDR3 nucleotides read TGTGCCAGCAGTTCTCCGCAGGGGGACAGACAAGAGACCCAGTACTTC. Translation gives CASSSPQGDRQETQYF.

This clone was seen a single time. CDR3: CAWSFAGLNTDTQYF. CDR3 coding DNA: TGTGCCTGGAGTTTCGCGGGGCTCAACACAGATACGCAGTATTTT. The chain uses TRBV30 and TRBJ2-3; tentatively, D is TRBD2 (6 bases). This CDR3 has 15 amino acids. Trimming left V 2 bases short and J 2 bases short, with 14 bases between. Germline assignment: CDR1 GTSNPN and CDR2 SVGIG (reference sequence).

CDR3 amino acids: CASSPGPGSRDGYTF. In nucleotides, the CDR3 is TGTGCCAGTAGTCCTGGACCCGGGAGCCGGGATGGCTACACCTTC. The V gene is TRBV19, the J gene TRBJ1-2; D is uncertain. The V end was cut by 5 bases, the J end by 6 bases, with 19 bases between. Germline CDR1 and CDR2: LNHDA and SQIVND (reference sequence). This CDR3 has 15 residues.

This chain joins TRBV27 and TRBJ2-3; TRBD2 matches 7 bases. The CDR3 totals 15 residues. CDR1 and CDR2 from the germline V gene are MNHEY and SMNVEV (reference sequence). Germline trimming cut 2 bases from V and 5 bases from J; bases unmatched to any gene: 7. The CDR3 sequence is CASSLAGAPGDTQYF. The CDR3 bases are TGTGCCAGCAGTTTAGCGGGAGCCCCAGGAGATACGCAGTATTTT.

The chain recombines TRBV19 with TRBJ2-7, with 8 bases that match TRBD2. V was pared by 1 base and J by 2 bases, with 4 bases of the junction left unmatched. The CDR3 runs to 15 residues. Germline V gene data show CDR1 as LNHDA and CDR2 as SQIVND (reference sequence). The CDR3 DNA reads TGTGCCAGTAGTATAGCGGGAGGGGAAGCCTACGAGCAGTACTTC. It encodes CASSIAGGEAYEQYF. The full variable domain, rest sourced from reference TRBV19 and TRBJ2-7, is DGGITQSPKYLFRKEGQNVTLSCEQNLNHDAMYWYRQDPGQGLRLIYYSQIVNDFQKGDIAEGYSVSREKKESFPLTVTSAQKNPTAFYLCASSIAGGEAYEQYFGPGTRLTVT.

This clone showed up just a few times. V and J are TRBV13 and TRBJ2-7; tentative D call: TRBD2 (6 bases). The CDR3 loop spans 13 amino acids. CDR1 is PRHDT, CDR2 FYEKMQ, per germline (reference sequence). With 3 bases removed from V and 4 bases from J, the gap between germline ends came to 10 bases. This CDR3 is CASSFATSYEQYF. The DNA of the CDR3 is TGTGCCAGCAGCTTTGCGACTAGTTACGAGCAGTACTTC. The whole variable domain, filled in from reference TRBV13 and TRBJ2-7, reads AAGVIQSPRHLIKEKRETATLKCYPIPRHDTVYWYQQGPGQDPQFLISFYEKMQSDKGSIPDRFSAQQFSDYHSELNMSSLELGDSALYFCASSFATSYEQYFGPGTRLTVT.

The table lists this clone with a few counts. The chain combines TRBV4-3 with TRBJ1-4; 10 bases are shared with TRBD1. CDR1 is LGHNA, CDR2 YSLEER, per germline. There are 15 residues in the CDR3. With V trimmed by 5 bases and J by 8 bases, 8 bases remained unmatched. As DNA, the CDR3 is TGCGCCAGCAGCGCGACAGGGGGCAGAGGAGAAAAACTGTTTTTT. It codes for CASSATGGRGEKLFF.

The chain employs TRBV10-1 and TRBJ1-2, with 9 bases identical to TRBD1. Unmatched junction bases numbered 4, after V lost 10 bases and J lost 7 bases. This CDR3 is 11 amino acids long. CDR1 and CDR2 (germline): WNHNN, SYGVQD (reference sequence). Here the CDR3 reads CAKGTGFGYTF. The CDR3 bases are TGCGCCAAGGGGACAGGGTTTGGCTACACCTTC.

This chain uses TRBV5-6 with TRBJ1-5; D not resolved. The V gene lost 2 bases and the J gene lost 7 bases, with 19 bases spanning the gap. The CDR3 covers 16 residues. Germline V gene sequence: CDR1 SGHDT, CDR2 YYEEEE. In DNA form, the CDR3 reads TGTGCCAGCAGCTTTTTCGGGGTAACTGAAGAACAGCCCCAGCATTTT. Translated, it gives CASSFFGVTEEQPQHF. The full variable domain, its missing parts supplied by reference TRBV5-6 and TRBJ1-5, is DAGVTQSPTHLIKTRGQQVTLRCSPKSGHDTVSWYQQALGQGPQFIFQYYEEEERQRGNFPDRFSGHQFPNYSSELNVNALLLGDSALYLCASSFFGVTEEQPQHFGDGTRLSIL.

The CDR3 reads CAIGTVNTEAFF. CDR3 DNA sequence: TGTGCCATAGGGACAGTAAACACTGAAGCTTTCTTT. The rearrangement uses TRBV2 and TRBJ1-1; 7 bases map to TRBD1. The J segment lost 2 bases and the V segment lost 10 bases, leaving 4 bases of the junction unmatched. This CDR3 has 12 residues. The germline V gene has CDR1 SNHLY and CDR2 FYNNEI.

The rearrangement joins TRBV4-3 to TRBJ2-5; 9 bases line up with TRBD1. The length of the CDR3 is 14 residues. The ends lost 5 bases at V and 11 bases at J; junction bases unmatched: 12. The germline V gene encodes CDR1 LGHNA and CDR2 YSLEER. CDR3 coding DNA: TGCGCCAGCAGCGTCACACAGGGGGCAGGGGAGCAGTACTTC. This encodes CASSVTQGAGEQYF.

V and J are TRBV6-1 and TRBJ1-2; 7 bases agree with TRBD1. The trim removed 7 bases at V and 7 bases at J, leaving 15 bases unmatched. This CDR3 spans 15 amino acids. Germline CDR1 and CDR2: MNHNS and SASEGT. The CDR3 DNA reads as TGTGCCAGCACCGAGACCGCGACAGGGTATTTTGGCTACACCTTC. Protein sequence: CASTETATGYFGYTF.

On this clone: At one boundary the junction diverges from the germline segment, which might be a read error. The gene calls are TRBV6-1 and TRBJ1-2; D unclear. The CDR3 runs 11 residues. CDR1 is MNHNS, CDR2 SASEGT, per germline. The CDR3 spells CASSEGQPWSF. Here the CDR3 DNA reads TGTGCCAGCAGTGAAGGGCAGCCTTGGAGCTTC.

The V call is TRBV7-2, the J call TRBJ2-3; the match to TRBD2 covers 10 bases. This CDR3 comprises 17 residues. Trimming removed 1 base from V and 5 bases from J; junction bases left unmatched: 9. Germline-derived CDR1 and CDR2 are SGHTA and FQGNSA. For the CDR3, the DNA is TGTGCCAGCAGCTTAGGGGTTGTGACTAGCGGGTTAGATACGCAGTATTTT. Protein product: CASSLGVVTSGLDTQYF.

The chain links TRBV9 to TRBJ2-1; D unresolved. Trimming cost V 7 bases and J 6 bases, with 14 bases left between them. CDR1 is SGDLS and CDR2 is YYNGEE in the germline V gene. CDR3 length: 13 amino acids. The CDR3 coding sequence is TGTGCCAGCGGCCCGCTAGGTGTCAATGAGCAGTTCTTC. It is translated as CASGPLGVNEQFF.

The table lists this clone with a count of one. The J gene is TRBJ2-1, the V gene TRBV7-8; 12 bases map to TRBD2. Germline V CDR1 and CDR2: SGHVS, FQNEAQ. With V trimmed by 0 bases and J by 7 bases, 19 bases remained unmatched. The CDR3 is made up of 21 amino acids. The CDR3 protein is CASSLAIFSLAGGPGGNEQFF. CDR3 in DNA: TGTGCCAGCAGCTTAGCAATATTTTCGCTAGCGGGGGGGCCTGGCGGGAATGAGCAGTTCTTC.

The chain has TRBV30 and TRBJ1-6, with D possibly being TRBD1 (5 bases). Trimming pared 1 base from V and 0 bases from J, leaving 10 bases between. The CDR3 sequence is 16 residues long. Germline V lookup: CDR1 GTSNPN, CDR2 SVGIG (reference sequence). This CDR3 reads CAWSETGFSYNSPLHF. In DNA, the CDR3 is TGTGCCTGGAGTGAAACAGGCTTCTCCTATAATTCACCCCTCCACTTT.

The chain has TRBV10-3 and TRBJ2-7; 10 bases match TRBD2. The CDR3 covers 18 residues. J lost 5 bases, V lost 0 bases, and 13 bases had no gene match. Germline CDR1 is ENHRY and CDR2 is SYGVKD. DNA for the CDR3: TGTGCCATCAGTGAGTCGATGAGCGGGGGGGCAAGGTTAGACGAGCAGTACTTC. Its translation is CAISESMSGGARLDEQYF.

CDR3 bases: TGCGCCAGCAGCTTTGGAGCCTACGAGCAGTACTTC. Encoded protein: CASSFGAYEQYF. The rearrangement links TRBV5-1 to TRBJ2-7; D is undetermined. Germline V gene data show CDR1 as SGHRS and CDR2 as YFSETQ. This CDR3 contains 12 residues. With 2 bases removed from V and 2 bases from J, the gap between germline ends came to 5 bases.

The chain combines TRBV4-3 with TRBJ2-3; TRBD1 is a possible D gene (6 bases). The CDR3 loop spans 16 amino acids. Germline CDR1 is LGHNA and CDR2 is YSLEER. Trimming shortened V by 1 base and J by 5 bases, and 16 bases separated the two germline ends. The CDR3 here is CASSQVRKGVEDTQYF. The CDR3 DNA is TGCGCCAGCAGCCAAGTTCGGAAGGGGGTGGAAGATACGCAGTATTTT.

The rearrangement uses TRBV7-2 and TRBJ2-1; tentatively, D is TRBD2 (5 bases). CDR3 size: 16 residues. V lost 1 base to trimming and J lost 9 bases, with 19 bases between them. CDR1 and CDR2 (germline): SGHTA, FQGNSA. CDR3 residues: CASSLDLALWRIEQFF. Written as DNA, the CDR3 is TGTGCCAGCAGCTTAGACCTAGCCCTCTGGCGTATTGAGCAGTTCTTC. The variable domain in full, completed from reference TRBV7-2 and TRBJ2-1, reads GAGVSQSPSNKVTEKGKDVELRCDPISGHTALYWYRQSLGQGLEFLIYFQGNSAPDKSGLPSDRFSAERTGGSVSTLTIQRTQQEDSAVYLCASSLDLALWRIEQFFGPGTRLTVL.